The rows below give T cell receptor beta chains drawn from one sample of a study of control samples from healthy donors and cancer patients. Clones were read by immunoSEQ multiplex PCR, and TCRdb kept only the in-frame ones, dropping some. The table shows about 50,000 clones, with over 90% occurring only once. The specimen sequenced was PBMCs. Receptors originate from a woman aged 45 to 65 with head and neck cancer. CDR3s include the opening cysteine and the closing phenylalanine or tryptophan. A D gene is named only where the DNA matches it firmly. Size is omitted from some rows. Given values are once, few, many or a class for expanded clones.

J gene | D gene | V gene | clone size | CDR3 protein | CDR3 DNA
TRBJ2-5 | NA | TRBV5-6 | NA | CASSSRTLGKETQYF | TGTGCCAGCAGCTCCCGGACTCTAGGGAAAGAGACCCAGTACTTC
TRBJ2-5 | NA | TRBV20-1 | NA | CSARLLETQYF | TGCAGTGCTCGATTACTGGAGACCCAGTACTTC
TRBJ1-1 | TRBD1 | TRBV18 | NA | CASSRGAGGVNTEAFF | TGTGCCAGCTCCCGGGGAGCAGGGGGCGTAAACACTGAAGCTTTCTTT
TRBJ2-3 | TRBD2 | TRBV24-1 | NA | CATSDAWGGDTQYF | TGTGCCACCAGTGACGCCTGGGGGGGAGATACGCAGTATTTT
TRBJ2-2 | NA | TRBV6-6 | NA | CASSTGLNTGELFF | TGTGCCAGCAGTACGGGACTTAACACCGGGGAGCTGTTTTTT
TRBJ2-3 | TRBD1 | TRBV11-3 | NA | CASSEVGRQGAYTDTQYF | TGTGCCAGCAGCGAGGTTGGGAGACAGGGGGCCTACACAGATACGCAGTATTTT
TRBJ1-1 | TRBD1 | TRBV29-1 | NA | CSVQGQKAEAFF | TGCAGCGTCCAGGGACAGAAGGCTGAAGCTTTCTTT
TRBJ1-1 | NA | TRBV30 | NA | CAWSVGGLLAEAFF | TGTGCCTGGAGTGTAGGGGGGCTCTTGGCTGAAGCTTTCTTT
TRBJ1-1 | NA | TRBV5-1 | once | CASRQTNTEAFF | TGCGCCAGTCGACAGACGAACACTGAAGCTTTCTTT
TRBJ1-1 | NA | TRBV29-1 | NA | CSVSQGDTEAFF | TGCAGCGTTAGTCAGGGAGACACTGAAGCTTTCTTT
TRBJ1-3 | NA | TRBV7-9 | NA | CASSSDRIMGSGNTIYF | TGTGCCAGCAGCTCGGACCGGATAATGGGATCCGGAAACACCATATATTTT
TRBJ2-7 | NA | TRBV12-3/TRBV12-4 | NA | CASSFLGGEQYF | TGTGCCAGCAGTTTTCTAGGGGGTGAGCAGTACTTC
TRBJ2-3 | NA | TRBV29-1 | NA | CSVEDSRSTDTQYF | TGCAGCGTTGAAGATTCGCGGAGCACAGATACGCAGTATTTT
TRBJ1-3 | TRBD1 | TRBV4-2 | NA | CASSLGQRFLSGNTIYF | TGTGCCAGCAGCCTGGGACAGCGATTTCTCTCTGGAAACACCATATATTTT
TRBJ2-1 | NA | TRBV5-4 | NA | CASSETSWQGTTYEQFF | TGTGCCAGCAGCGAAACCTCTTGGCAGGGAACTACGTATGAGCAGTTCTTC
TRBJ2-3 | TRBD2 | TRBV7-2 | NA | CASSPGGALTDTQYF | TGTGCCAGCAGCCCCGGGGGGGCCCTCACAGATACGCAGTATTTT
TRBJ1-1 | NA | TRBV7-8 | NA | CASSPWLEEAFF | TGTGCCAGCAGCCCCTGGCTGGAGGAAGCTTTCTTT
TRBJ2-1 | NA | TRBV28 | NA | CASSFSWQEQFF | TGTGCCAGCAGTTTCAGCTGGCAGGAGCAGTTCTTC
TRBJ1-2 | TRBD1 | TRBV12-5 | NA | CASGSPGQGFHGYTF | TGTGCTAGTGGTTCGCCGGGACAGGGATTCCATGGCTACACCTTC
TRBJ2-1 | TRBD1 | TRBV28 | NA | CAGISQGAGKNEQFF | TGTGCCGGCATTTCGCAGGGGGCGGGTAAGAATGAGCAGTTCTTC
TRBJ1-1 | TRBD1 | TRBV28 | NA | CASSLGTGTNTEAFF | TGTGCCAGCAGTTTAGGGACAGGGACGAACACTGAAGCTTTCTTT
TRBJ1-6 | NA | TRBV3-1/TRBV3-2 | NA | CASSPQIYNSPLHF | TGTGCCAGCAGCCCCCAGATCTATAATTCACCCCTCCACTTT
TRBJ2-5 | TRBD2 | TRBV13 | NA | CASSFRWDWLAGQETQYF | TGTGCCAGCAGCTTTAGGTGGGATTGGCTAGCGGGTCAAGAGACCCAGTACTTC
TRBJ2-7 | TRBD1 | TRBV2 | NA | CASRDRVAYEQYF | TGTGCCAGCAGGGACAGGGTGGCCTACGAGCAGTACTTC
TRBJ1-5 | TRBD1 | TRBV27 | NA | CASSPAGTGFHNQPQHF | TGTGCCAGCAGCCCAGCAGGGACAGGATTTCACAATCAGCCCCAGCATTTT
TRBJ1-5 | NA | TRBV3-1/TRBV3-2 | NA | CASSQAGVQPQHF | TGTGCCAGCAGCCAAGCAGGGGTTCAGCCCCAGCATTTT
TRBJ1-1 | TRBD1 | TRBV2 | NA | CASSQDRVTEAFF | TGTGCCAGCAGTCAGGACAGGGTCACTGAAGCTTTCTTT
TRBJ1-6 | TRBD1 | TRBV4-1 | NA | CASSHLMDRGNSPLHF | TGCGCCAGCAGCCATCTGATGGACAGGGGGAATTCACCCCTCCACTTT
TRBJ2-3 | TRBD2 | TRBV7-2 | NA | CASSLRGSGMDTQYF | TGTGCCAGCAGCTTAAGGGGAAGCGGGATGGATACGCAGTATTTT
TRBJ1-2 | TRBD1 | TRBV24-1 | NA | CATSDSRTGYYGYTF | TGTGCCACCAGTGATTCCAGGACAGGGTACTATGGCTACACCTTC
TRBJ1-2 | NA | TRBV2 | NA | CASSETTGSYGYTF | TGTGCCAGCAGCGAAACCACAGGGTCCTATGGCTACACCTTC
TRBJ1-1 | TRBD1 | TRBV19 | NA | CASSKQGDTEAFF | TGTGCCAGTAGTAAGCAGGGGGACACTGAAGCTTTCTTT
TRBJ2-7 | TRBD1 | TRBV27 | NA | CASSLGQGYYEQYF | TGTGCCAGCAGTTTGGGACAGGGATACTACGAGCAGTACTTC
TRBJ1-2 | NA | TRBV1 | NA | CTSSQVKGEDYGYTF | TGCACCAGCAGCCAAGTAAAAGGGGAGGACTATGGCTACACCTTC
TRBJ1-1 | NA | TRBV28 | once | CASSHYTEAFF | TGTGCCAGCAGTCATTACACTGAAGCTTTCTTT
TRBJ1-5 | NA | TRBV4-3 | few | CASSPGQHNSNQPQHF | TGCGCCAGCAGCCCCGGACAGCATAATAGCAATCAGCCCCAGCATTTT
TRBJ1-2 | NA | TRBV6-5 | NA | CASRQGDYGYTF | TGTGCCAGCAGACAGGGAGACTATGGCTACACCTTC
TRBJ2-2 | NA | TRBV25-1 | NA | CASSDPGLEPGELFF | TGTGCCAGCAGTGATCCAGGGCTGGAGCCCGGGGAGCTGTTTTTT
TRBJ1-2 | NA | TRBV5-6 | NA | CASSPPVGGYTF | TGTGCCAGCAGCCCCCCAGTGGGAGGCTACACCTTC
TRBJ2-3 | NA | TRBV12-3/TRBV12-4 | NA | CASSGRLTDTQYF | TGTGCCAGCAGTGGTCGACTCACAGATACGCAGTATTTT
TRBJ2-7 | NA | TRBV5-4 | few | CASSEGDSGGSYEQYF | TGTGCCAGCAGCGAGGGGGACTCGGGGGGCTCCTACGAGCAGTACTTC
TRBJ2-7 | NA | TRBV18 | NA | CASSPPGPGKYEQYF | TGTGCCAGCTCACCTCCGGGGCCGGGCAAGTACGAGCAGTACTTC
TRBJ2-3 | TRBD2 | TRBV7-3 | NA | CAGSNTGTRLDTQYF | TGTGCCGGCAGCAACACCGGGACTAGACTTGATACGCAGTATTTT
TRBJ2-7 | TRBD2 | TRBV2 | NA | CASTGLAGGTSGEQYF | TGTGCCAGCACAGGACTAGCGGGAGGGACTAGTGGGGAGCAGTACTTC
TRBJ2-7 | NA | TRBV5-4 | NA | CASSRRQVSDEQYF | TGTGCCAGCAGCCGCCGACAGGTTTCCGACGAGCAGTACTTC
TRBJ1-2 | NA | TRBV7-9 | NA | CASSLPDRLDYGYTF | TGTGCCAGCAGCTTACCAGACAGGTTAGACTATGGCTACACCTTC
TRBJ2-1 | NA | TRBV5-6 | NA | CASSLPGSYNEQFF | TGTGCCAGCAGCTTGCCGGGTTCCTACAATGAGCAGTTCTTC
TRBJ1-2 | TRBD1 | TRBV27 | NA | CASRTRQGRDYGYTF | TGTGCCAGCAGGACCAGACAGGGGCGAGACTATGGCTACACCTTC
TRBJ2-7 | TRBD1 | TRBV18 | NA | CASSQNRQGGEQYF | TGTGCCAGCTCACAAAATCGACAGGGGGGCGAGCAGTACTTC
TRBJ1-1 | TRBD1 | TRBV5-8 | NA | CASSFHRGPWTEAFF | TGTGCCAGCAGCTTTCATAGGGGGCCATGGACTGAAGCTTTCTTT
TRBJ1-6 | NA | TRBV4-2 | NA | CASSQAEGSSYNSPLHF | TGTGCCAGCAGCCAAGCCGAGGGGAGCTCCTATAATTCACCCCTCCACTTT
TRBJ2-7 | NA | TRBV30 | NA | CAWSVLDEQYF | TGTGCCTGGAGTGTACTGGACGAGCAGTACTTC
TRBJ2-3 | TRBD2 | TRBV11-2 | NA | CASSLVAGGTADTQYF | TGTGCCAGCAGCTTGGTAGCGGGAGGGACGGCAGATACGCAGTATTTT
TRBJ1-1 | TRBD1 | TRBV11-2 | NA | CASSSPDRGNTEAFF | TGTGCCAGCAGCTCCCCTGACAGGGGTAACACTGAAGCTTTCTTT
TRBJ2-7 | NA | TRBV11-3 | once | CASSWDGYEQYF | TGTGCCAGCAGCTGGGACGGGTACGAGCAGTACTTC